This T cell receptor (beta chain) was retrieved from a study of blood T cell repertoires in COVID-19. Overall study: COVID-19 samples from acute and convalescent phases originated in the United States, Italy and Spain.

V shed 1 base and J shed 0 bases, with 6 bases lying between them. Germline V gives CDR1 LGHDT, CDR2 YNNKEL (reference sequence). CDR3 size: 15 residues. Only in-frame clones appear in the TCRdb table, and some are missing; sequencing was by immunoSEQ multiplex PCR. The profile covers about 200,000 clones, with around 83% appearing a single time and about 4.8% taken by the ten largest. The receptor was isolated from a woman between 65 and 79 years old with COVID-19, enrolled during active disease. The genes are TRBV3-1 (or the pseudogene TRBV3-2) and TRBJ2-2; D is uncertain. The specimen was peripheral blood. CDR3: CASSQAPTNTGELFF. The CDR3, as DNA: TGTGCCAGCAGCCAAGCCCCTACGAACACCGGGGAGCTGTTTTTT.